The sequence of this TCR beta chain was determined in a study of shared clonotypes between healthy human individuals. Here immunoSEQ multiplex PCR was the method, and the copy in TCRdb shows in-frame clones only, minus some. The repertoire has hundreds of thousands of clones, 72% of them found once; the top ten carry 1.8%. Germline values: CDR1 MNHEY, CDR2 SMNVEV (reference sequence). The CDR3 sequence is 13 residues long. The V and J ends lost 6 bases and 2 bases, in that order; junction bases with no gene match: 4. The V and J genes are TRBV27 and TRBJ2-7; 7 positions agree with TRBD2. The source material was memory CD4+ T cells sorted from blood. Subset reported: CD45RA-negative fraction. The receptor was derived from a woman aged 25 to 39 in good health. CDR3 sequence: CASSRTRAYEQYF. The CDR3 DNA follows: TGTGCCAGCAGCCGGACTAGAGCCTACGAGCAGTACTTC.